These 31 T cell receptor beta chains came from one sample sequenced in a study of spatial heterogeneity in lung cancer. Study-level findings and limits: Tumoral mutation counts were tracked by counts of expanded intratumoral alpha and beta TCRs.

TCRdb processed the 5' RACE reads anew with MiXCR; each CDR3 protein has one entry. Of around 20,000 distinct CDR3 sequences listed, 5.7% are singletons. Noted time point: sample taken at primary tumor resection. No antigens are known for them. Source: lung tumor tissue, taken at surgery. The source of these receptors is a female donor with early-stage non-small cell lung cancer.

This clonotype appeared many times. This CDR3 is CASSVRQGDNEQFF. The CDR3 bases are TGTGCCAGCAGTGTTAGACAGGGGGACAATGAGCAGTTCTTC. The rearrangement links TRBV2 to TRBJ2-1, with 9 bases identical to TRBD1. CDR1 and CDR2 (germline): SNHLY, FYNNEI. The CDR3 is 14 residues long. Trimming at V came to 4 bases and at J to 5 bases, leaving 3 bases not matched to a gene.

This clonotype was seen at least ten times. The chain combines TRBV5-1 with TRBJ1-1; maybe TRBD1 (5 bases). Trimming removed 0 bases at V and 5 bases at J, with 14 bases between. The germline CDR1 and CDR2 sequences are SGHRS and YFSETQ. This CDR3 has 15 amino acids. The CDR3 here is CASSLERQGRTEAFF. In nucleotides, the CDR3 is TGCGCCAGCAGCTTGGAGCGGCAGGGACGGACTGAAGCTTTCTTT. Complete variable domain (other parts from reference TRBV5-1 and TRBJ1-1): KAGVTQTPRYLIKTRGQQVTLSCSPISGHRSVSWYQQTPGQGLQFLFEYFSETQRNKGNFPGRFSGRQFSNSRSEMNVSTLELGDSALYLCASSLERQGRTEAFFGQGTRLTVV.

In its sample, this clonotype is medium-sized. V usage is TRBV7-9 and J usage is TRBJ2-1; the D gene is possibly TRBD2 (6 bases). CDR1 SEHNR and CDR2 FQNEAQ come from the germline V gene (reference sequence). This CDR3 contains 13 residues. V was clipped by 2 bases and J by 13 bases, with 15 bases between them. In nucleotides, the CDR3 is TGTGCCAGCAGCTTAAATCCGGGACTTCCCCAGTTCTTC. Translated: CASSLNPGLPQFF. The entire variable domain, with the rest obtained from reference TRBV7-9 and TRBJ2-1, is as follows: DTGVSQNPRHKITKRGQNVTFRCDPISEHNRLYWYRQTLGQGPEFLTYFQNEAQLEKSRLLSDRFSAERPKGSFSTLEIQRTEQGDSAMYLCASSLNPGLPQFFGPGTRLTVL.

In this sample, this clonotype turned up a few times. The chain is built from TRBV11-2 and TRBJ2-1; D perhaps matches TRBD1 (5 bases). Trimming stripped 3 bases from V and 7 bases from J, with 10 bases between. CDR1 is SGHAT, CDR2 FQNNGV, per germline. CDR3 length equals 13 residues. CDR3: CASSFPGPNEQFF. CDR3 sequence (DNA): TGTGCCAGCAGCTTCCCAGGGCCAAATGAGCAGTTCTTC.

This clonotype has a count of ten or more. The genes are TRBV5-1 and TRBJ2-1, with D perhaps assigned TRBD1 or TRBD2 (5 bases each). CDR1 and CDR2 from the germline V gene are SGHRS and YFSETQ. Trimming stripped 3 bases from V and 9 bases from J, with 22 bases between. CDR3 length: 16 residues. The CDR3 loop is CASSSSLGPEMGEQFF. For the CDR3, the DNA is TGCGCCAGCAGCTCCTCCTTGGGACCCGAGATGGGTGAGCAGTTCTTC.

This clonotype was found many times. The V and J genes are TRBV9 and TRBJ1-1; tentatively, D is TRBD1 (5 bases). The CDR3 runs to 15 residues. V lost 0 bases and J 10 bases, leaving 19 bases between the germline ends. Germline CDR1 is SGDLS and CDR2 is YYNGEE. CDR3 amino acids: CASSVVGAGSSRAFF. For the CDR3, the DNA is TGTGCCAGCAGCGTAGTTGGGGCAGGGTCGAGTAGAGCTTTCTTT.

This clonotype is categorized as large. CDR3 DNA sequence: TGTGCCAGCAGCCACGAATACGAGCAGTACTTC. As protein: CASSHEYEQYF. J is TRBJ2-7 and V is TRBV7-9; D remains ambiguous. The germline V gene encodes CDR1 SEHNR and CDR2 FQNEAQ (reference sequence). The CDR3 has 11 residues. V lost 5 bases and J 4 bases, leaving 6 bases between the germline ends.

This clonotype was counted ten times or more. The chain couples TRBV15 to TRBJ1-6; the D is unclear. The CDR3 extends over 13 amino acids. V was clipped by 6 bases and J by 6 bases, with 9 bases between them. Germline CDR1 is LNHNV and CDR2 is YYDKDF (reference sequence). CDR3: CATSIESNSPLHF. The DNA for the CDR3 is TGTGCCACCAGTATAGAATCTAATTCACCCCTCCACTTT.

Many counts were recorded for this clonotype. This CDR3 is CSARVGVQGSQHF. CDR3 DNA sequence: TGCAGTGCTAGAGTAGGAGTCCAGGGGTCCCAGCATTTT. V usage is TRBV20-1 and J usage is TRBJ1-5; possibly TRBD1 for D (6 bases). Trimming shortened V by 1 base and J by 11 bases, and 15 bases separated the two germline ends. The germline V gene has CDR1 DFQATT and CDR2 SNEGSKA (reference sequence). The CDR3 extends over 13 amino acids.

Many counts were recorded for this clonotype. Written as DNA, the CDR3 is TGTGCCAGCAACTGGGGACAGAACACTGAAGCTTTCTTT. Its translation: CASNWGQNTEAFF. The V gene is TRBV28, the J gene TRBJ1-1; D may be TRBD1 (6 bases). The CDR3 length is 13 residues. Trimming pared 7 bases from V and 1 base from J, leaving 10 bases between. Germline values: CDR1 MDHEN, CDR2 SYDVKM. The full variable domain, its missing parts supplied by reference TRBV28 and TRBJ1-1, is DVKVTQSSRYLVKRTGEKVFLECVQDMDHENMFWYRQDPGLGLRLIYFSYDVKMKEKGDIPEGYSVSREKKERFSLILESASTNQTSMYLCASNWGQNTEAFFGQGTRLTVV.

This chain links TRBV11-2 with TRBJ2-2; no clear D gene. The CDR3 loop spans 12 amino acids. The V and J ends lost 4 bases and 8 bases respectively, with 8 bases between them. Germline V lookup: CDR1 SGHAT, CDR2 FQNNGV. As DNA, the CDR3 is TGTGCCAGCAGCTCAGCCTTGGGGGAGCTGTTTTTT. The encoded protein is CASSSALGELFF.

This clonotype was seen repeatedly, ten times or more. The V and J genes are TRBV7-2 and TRBJ2-3, with TRBD2 identical over 9 bases. Germline V gene lookup returns CDR1 SGHTA and CDR2 FQGNSA. The trim removed 5 bases at V and 4 bases at J, leaving 7 bases unmatched. CDR3 length: 15 residues. CDR3 nucleotide sequence: TGTGCCAGCAGCCAACTCGTAGCGGGAGCAGATACGCAGTATTTT. Translating gives CASSQLVAGADTQYF.

This clonotype was picked up a small number of times. This sequence joins TRBV6-2 or TRBV6-3 and TRBJ2-2; D may be TRBD1 (5 bases). The CDR3 spans 15 residues. Germline values: CDR1 MNHEY, CDR2 SVGEGT. The V and J ends lost 2 bases and 5 bases respectively, with 12 bases between them. Written as DNA, the CDR3 is TGTGCCAGCAGTTACGCGACAGTCCCAACCGGGGAGCTGTTTTTT. Its protein is CASSYATVPTGELFF.

This clonotype showed up many times. The gene calls are TRBV10-3 and TRBJ2-3; 7 bases are shared with TRBD1. CDR1 ENHRY and CDR2 SYGVKD come from the germline V gene. J lost 5 bases, V lost 6 bases, and 8 bases had no gene match. The length of the CDR3 is 14 residues. CDR3 loop: CAIRGDRDGDTQYF. CDR3 nucleotide sequence: TGTGCCATCAGGGGTGACAGGGACGGAGATACGCAGTATTTT.

The chain has TRBV5-1 and TRBJ2-6; D not resolved. Germline values: CDR1 SGHRS, CDR2 YFSETQ. V was pared by 0 bases and J by 1 base, with 8 bases between. There are 16 residues in the CDR3. The CDR3 DNA reads TGCGCCAGCAGCTTGGGAGAAGGATCTGGGGCCAACGTCCTGACTTTC. This gives the protein CASSLGEGSGANVLTF. The full variable domain, in which reference TRBV5-1 and TRBJ2-6 provide the parts outside the CDR3, is KAGVTQTPRYLIKTRGQQVTLSCSPISGHRSVSWYQQTPGQGLQFLFEYFSETQRNKGNFPGRFSGRQFSNSRSEMNVSTLELGDSALYLCASSLGEGSGANVLTFGAGSRLTVL.

Many counts were recorded for this clonotype. The chain is built from TRBV27 and TRBJ1-4; D not certain. The CDR3 has 12 residues. The V gene's germline CDR1 is MNHEY and CDR2 SMNVEV (reference sequence). The germline V and J ends were trimmed by 1 base and 7 bases, with 4 bases remaining between them. This chain's CDR3 is CASSLLGEKLFF. CDR3 sequence (DNA): TGTGCCAGCAGTTTATTAGGTGAAAAACTGTTTTTT.

This clonotype was counted at least ten times. V and J are TRBV7-9 and TRBJ2-5; either TRBD1 or TRBD2 may supply D (7 bases each). The germline gives CDR1 SEHNR, CDR2 FQNEAQ (reference sequence). The V gene lost 5 bases and the J gene lost 3 bases, with 16 bases spanning the gap. There are 15 residues in the CDR3. Here the CDR3 DNA reads TGTGCCAGCAGCCCATACTCAGGGGGGGAAGAGACCCAGTACTTC. Translating gives CASSPYSGGEETQYF.

This clonotype was found many times. The gene calls are TRBV10-3 and TRBJ1-3; D is unclear. Between the trimmed V and J ends, which lost 7 bases and 2 bases, there was a span of 9 bases. The CDR3 contains 13 residues. CDR1 is ENHRY and CDR2 is SYGVKD in the germline V gene. The CDR3 sequence is CAINHGTGNTIYF. The CDR3, as DNA: TGTGCCATCAACCACGGGACTGGAAACACCATATATTTT.

The V and J genes are TRBV12-3 or TRBV12-4 and TRBJ2-5, with D perhaps assigned TRBD1 or TRBD2 (5 bases each). The CDR3 loop spans 15 amino acids. The ends were cut back, 5 bases at V and 1 base at J, with 14 bases in the middle. The CDR3 DNA reads as TGTGCCAGCAGTCCGGGAAGGGGAATCCAAGAGACCCAGTACTTC. Its protein is CASSPGRGIQETQYF.

This clonotype was recorded at least ten times. The rearrangement links TRBV29-1 to TRBJ1-1, with D hard to call. The CDR3 extends over 13 amino acids. The V gene's germline CDR1 is SQVTM and CDR2 ANQGSEA. Trimming stripped 1 base from V and 0 bases from J, with 6 bases between. The CDR3 loop is CSVEVQLNTEAFF. The DNA of the CDR3 is TGCAGCGTTGAAGTCCAATTGAACACTGAAGCTTTCTTT. The whole variable domain, filled in from reference TRBV29-1 and TRBJ1-1, reads SAVISQKPSRDICQRGTSLTIQCQVDSQVTMMFWYRQQPGQSLTLIATANQGSEATYESGFVIDKFPISRPNLTFSTLTVSNMSPEDSSIYLCSVEVQLNTEAFFGQGTRLTVV.

This clonotype ranks as large. The V call is TRBV20-1, the J call TRBJ1-2; D is unclear. Trimming shortened V by 0 bases and J by 0 bases, and 11 bases separated the two germline ends. The germline gives CDR1 DFQATT, CDR2 SNEGSKA (reference sequence). This CDR3 is 15 amino acids long. This chain's CDR3 is CSARDRTDANYGYTF. The CDR3 DNA follows: TGCAGTGCTAGAGATCGGACGGATGCTAACTATGGCTACACCTTC.

This chain connects TRBV7-2 to TRBJ1-5; D unclear. CDR3 length equals 15 residues. Germline lookup yields CDR1 SGHTA and CDR2 FQGNSA. Trimming pared 1 base from V and 4 bases from J, leaving 11 bases between. The CDR3 DNA is TGTGCCAGCAGCTTAGTCGGAGGGAAGAATCAGCCCCAGCATTTT. Translated: CASSLVGGKNQPQHF. Full variable domain (outside the CDR3, taken from reference TRBV7-2 and TRBJ1-5): GAGVSQSPSNKVTEKGKDVELRCDPISGHTALYWYRQSLGQGLEFLIYFQGNSAPDKSGLPSDRFSAERTGGSVSTLTIQRTQQEDSAVYLCASSLVGGKNQPQHFGDGTRLSIL.

This clonotype was seen ten or more times. The chain links TRBV4-2 to TRBJ2-1; the match to TRBD2 covers 7 bases. The germline CDR1 and CDR2 sequences are LGHNA and YNFKEQ. V shed 4 bases, J shed 0 bases, and the junction held 6 bases outside the gene matches. The CDR3 covers 16 residues. The CDR3 protein is CASSPLGGSSYNEQFF. CDR3 in DNA: TGTGCCAGCAGCCCGCTCGGCGGGAGCTCCTACAATGAGCAGTTCTTC.

This clonotype showed up just a few times. CDR3: CASSLLASGSLRIEQFF. The CDR3 nucleotides are TGTGCCAGCAGCTTATTGGCTAGCGGGAGCTTAAGAATTGAGCAGTTCTTC. The chain carries TRBV7-3 and TRBJ2-1; TRBD2 matches 10 bases. Per germline, CDR1 SGHTA and CDR2 FQGTGA. There are 17 residues in the CDR3. The V segment lost 2 bases and the J segment 9 bases; nucleotides outside the gene matches: 13.

This clonotype was recorded at least ten times. This chain joins TRBV9 and TRBJ2-7; 9 bases align to TRBD2. This CDR3 is 15 amino acids long. After removal of 1 base from V and 1 base from J, the junction contained 3 bases not matched to a gene. Germline CDR1 and CDR2: SGDLS and YYNGEE. The CDR3 DNA reads as TGTGCCAGCAGCGTACATAGCGGGGGTTCCTACGAGCAGTACTTC. Translating it yields CASSVHSGGSYEQYF.

This clonotype was detected ten times or more. V usage is TRBV29-1 and J usage is TRBJ2-3; 9 positions match TRBD2. In germline, CDR1 is SQVTM, CDR2 ANQGSEA. The CDR3 loop spans 16 amino acids. V dropped 4 bases and J dropped 0; count of bases not matched to a gene: 8. The CDR3: CSVGPRLAVSTDTQYF. DNA for the CDR3: TGCAGCGTTGGCCCACGACTAGCGGTTAGCACAGATACGCAGTATTTT.

This clonotype was seen at least ten times. The gene calls are TRBV27 and TRBJ2-5; TRBD1 might be the D (6 bases). The CDR3 has 13 amino acids. Germline values: CDR1 MNHEY, CDR2 SMNVEV (reference sequence). V shed 6 bases and J shed 2 bases, with 10 bases lying between them. For the CDR3, the DNA is TGTGCCAGCAGCCATGGACAGCAAGAGACCCAGTACTTC. Residues: CASSHGQQETQYF.

This clonotype was seen ten or more times. The gene calls are TRBV11-2 and TRBJ1-3; no reliable D call. The CDR3 is made up of 14 amino acids. V was shortened by 2 bases and J by 3 bases, with 8 bases between the two germline ends. The germline CDR1 and CDR2 sequences are SGHAT and FQNNGV. In DNA form, the CDR3 reads TGTGCCAGCAGCTTACTGGGCTTTGGAAACACCATATATTTT. Translation gives CASSLLGFGNTIYF.

In its sample, this clonotype was seen many times. V usage is TRBV20-1 and J usage is TRBJ2-7; D not certain. With 3 bases removed from V and 6 bases from J, the gap between germline ends came to 9 bases. The germline CDR1 and CDR2 sequences are DFQATT and SNEGSKA (reference sequence). The CDR3 is made up of 11 amino acids. Written as DNA, the CDR3 is TGCAGTGCTAGTTCAGTCGGCGAGCAGTACTTC. This gives the protein CSASSVGEQYF.

This clonotype was seen more than once but under ten times. This chain connects TRBV7-2 to TRBJ2-7; D is possibly TRBD1 (5 bases). Germline V gene data show CDR1 as SGHTA and CDR2 as FQGNSA. Trimming removed 0 bases at V and 5 bases at J, with 11 bases between. The CDR3 totals 14 residues. The CDR3 nucleotides are TGTGCCAGCAGCTTAGCGGCAGGGCACGACGAGCAGTACTTC. Amino acid sequence: CASSLAAGHDEQYF.

This clonotype showed up just a few times. Compared with germline, one end of the junction differs, possibly owing to a read error. The V gene is TRBV7-9, the J gene TRBJ2-7; D might be TRBD2 (6 bases). This CDR3 is 12 amino acids long. Looked up from germline, CDR1 is SEHNR and CDR2 is FQNEAQ (reference sequence). CDR3 region: CASSRDSHEQYF. DNA of the CDR3: TGTGCCAGCAGCAGGGACTCCCACGAGCAGTACTTC.